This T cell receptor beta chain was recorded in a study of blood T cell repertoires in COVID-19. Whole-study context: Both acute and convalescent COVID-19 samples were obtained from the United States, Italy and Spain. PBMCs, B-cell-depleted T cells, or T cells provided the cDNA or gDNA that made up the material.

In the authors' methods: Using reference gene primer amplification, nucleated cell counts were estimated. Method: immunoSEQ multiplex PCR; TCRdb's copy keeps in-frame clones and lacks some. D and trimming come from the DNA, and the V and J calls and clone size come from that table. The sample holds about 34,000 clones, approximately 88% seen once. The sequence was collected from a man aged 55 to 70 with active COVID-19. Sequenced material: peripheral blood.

The CDR3 spells CASSSRDSTYEQYF. CDR3 nucleotides: TGTGCCAGCAGCAGTAGGGACAGCACCTACGAGCAGTACTTC. The chain joins TRBV21-1 to TRBJ2-7; the table's D call of TRBD1 was not tested on the DNA. TRBV21-1 is an annotated pseudogene. The CDR3 has 14 amino acids.